Shown below are 20 T cell receptor beta chains from a single sample sequenced in a study of blood T cell repertoires in COVID-19. Profiling relied on immunoSEQ multiplex PCR, and the TCRdb table lists in-frame clones only, not all of them. The sample lists about 280,000 clones; about 90% were seen once. Sequencing was done on a sample of PBMCs or T cells enriched from blood (not recorded which). The receptors were gathered from a young woman with acute COVID-19.

The V gene is TRBV29-1, the J gene TRBJ1-5; tentative D call: TRBD1 (6 bases). CDR1 is SQVTM, CDR2 ANQGSEA, per germline. V was pared by 1 base and J by 6 bases, with 16 bases between. The CDR3 loop spans 15 amino acids. CDR3 nucleotides: TGCAGCGTTGAAGTAGGAACAGGGACCGGTCAGCCCCAGCATTTT. This translates into CSVEVGTGTGQPQHF.

This CDR3 is CASTASGRDTQYF. CDR3 DNA: TGTGCCAGCACAGCTAGCGGGAGAGATACGCAGTATTTT. The chain employs TRBV6-4 and TRBJ2-3, with TRBD2 matching over 10 bases. CDR3 length: 13 residues. Germline V lookup: CDR1 MRHNA, CDR2 SNTAGT. Losses at the gene ends were 7 bases for V and 5 bases for J; bases not matched to a gene: 3.

The rearrangement uses TRBV19 and TRBJ2-3; 7 bases align to TRBD2. V shed 6 bases and J 4 bases; nucleotides not matched to a gene: 4. This CDR3 has 13 residues. Germline CDR1 and CDR2: LNHDA and SQIVND (reference sequence). The CDR3 loop reads CASRAGEADTQYF. Here the CDR3 DNA reads TGTGCCAGTAGGGCGGGAGAGGCAGATACGCAGTATTTT.

This clone has a handful of counts. Different DNA sequences within this sample yield the same CDR3. The genes are TRBV27 and TRBJ2-2, with D possibly matching TRBD1 (6 bases). Trimming pared 4 bases from V and 2 bases from J, leaving 11 bases between. Germline V gene data show CDR1 as MNHEY and CDR2 as SMNVEV (reference sequence). This CDR3 comprises 15 residues. CDR3 loop: CASSSGTPNTGELFF. The CDR3 bases are TGTGCCAGCAGTTCCGGGACACCTAACACCGGGGAGCTGTTTTTT.

This sequence joins TRBV28 and TRBJ2-7, with 8 bases aligning to TRBD1. The germline gives CDR1 MDHEN, CDR2 SYDVKM. J was trimmed by 3 bases and V by 3 bases; bases with no gene match: 4. The CDR3 sequence is 14 residues long. The CDR3 region has the DNA TGTGCCAGCAGTTTCCTGACAGGGGACTACGAGCAGTACTTC. This sequence encodes CASSFLTGDYEQYF.

The rearrangement uses TRBV25-1 and TRBJ1-1, with TRBD1 matching 8 bases. Germline loops: CDR1 MGHDK, CDR2 SYGVNS. V gave up 6 bases and J gave up 4 bases; unmatched junction bases: 4. This CDR3 is 13 amino acids long. The DNA of the CDR3 is TGTGCCAGCAGCCAGGGGGCGAGCACTGAAGCTTTCTTT. This sequence encodes CASSQGASTEAFF.

Note on this clone: The junction and the germline gene differ at one end; a read error may be behind it. J is TRBJ2-3 and V is TRBV20-1; 7 positions agree with TRBD2. The CDR3 has 10 amino acids. CDR1 DFQATT and CDR2 SNEGSKA come from the germline V gene (reference sequence). In DNA, the CDR3 is TGTCGGGGGGGCACAGATACGCAGTATTTT. It encodes CRGGTDTQYF.

J is TRBJ1-5 and V is TRBV4-3; weak D call: TRBD1 (5 bases). From germline, CDR1 is LGHNA and CDR2 YSLEER. There are 16 residues in the CDR3. V shed 0 bases and J shed 4 bases, with 13 bases lying between them. CDR3 sequence: CASSQDLGSGNQPQHF. The DNA of the CDR3 is TGCGCCAGCAGCCAAGATTTAGGGTCAGGGAATCAGCCCCAGCATTTT.

This sequence joins TRBV27 and TRBJ1-1; D might be TRBD1 (5 bases). The germline CDR1 and CDR2 sequences are MNHEY and SMNVEV (reference sequence). The V end was cut by 5 bases, the J end by 3 bases, with 10 bases between. This CDR3 has 13 amino acids. CDR3 loop: CASSQGGDTEAFF. As DNA, the CDR3 is TGTGCCAGCAGTCAGGGAGGAGACACTGAAGCTTTCTTT.

The CDR3 DNA reads as TGTGCCAGCAGCTTAGTGGACAGCGATTCCTACGAGCAGTACTTC. Amino acid sequence: CASSLVDSDSYEQYF. V and J are TRBV7-7 and TRBJ2-7; D may be TRBD1 (6 bases). This CDR3 contains 15 residues. Germline V lookup: CDR1 SSHAT, CDR2 FNYEAQ (reference sequence). The V gene lost 1 base and the J gene lost 1 base, with 11 bases spanning the gap.

The chain recombines TRBV15 with TRBJ2-2; D call uncertain. Germline loops: CDR1 LNHNV, CDR2 YYDKDF (reference sequence). This CDR3 has 15 amino acids. Trimming shortened V by 0 bases and J by 7 bases, and 12 bases separated the two germline ends. The CDR3 sequence: CATSRDTPGHGELFF. CDR3 DNA: TGTGCCACCAGCAGAGATACCCCGGGTCACGGGGAGCTGTTTTTT.

The chain recombines TRBV28 with TRBJ1-2; TRBD1 matches 8 bases. The ends lost 5 bases at V and 5 bases at J; junction bases unmatched: 7. The CDR3 runs 14 residues. Germline loops: CDR1 MDHEN, CDR2 SYDVKM. This CDR3 reads CASSLTGAEYGYTF. CDR3 nucleotide sequence: TGTGCCAGCAGTCTGACAGGGGCAGAATATGGCTACACCTTC.

V is TRBV3-1 (or the pseudogene TRBV3-2) and J is TRBJ1-2; D unclear. Looked up from germline, CDR1 is LGHDT and CDR2 is YNNKEL (reference sequence). Trimming shortened V by 4 bases and J by 5 bases, and 8 bases separated the two germline ends. This CDR3 comprises 12 residues. As DNA, the CDR3 is TGTGCCAGCAGCCTTACGGGTTATGGCTACACCTTC. Translation: CASSLTGYGYTF.

The V and J genes are TRBV11-3 and TRBJ2-3; 7 bases agree with TRBD1. Germline assignment: CDR1 SGHNT and CDR2 YENEEA. This CDR3 region has 15 residues. Losses at the gene ends were 5 bases for V and 1 base for J; bases not matched to a gene: 6. The CDR3 sequence is CASSRRGTGTDTQYF. The CDR3 nucleotides read TGTGCCAGCAGCCGCAGGGGGACAGGCACAGATACGCAGTATTTT.

The V gene is TRBV24-1, the J gene TRBJ2-1; a weak D match, TRBD2 (5 bases). Germline CDR1 reads KGHDR; CDR2 reads SFDVKD. The V and J ends lost 4 bases and 2 bases respectively, with 8 bases between them. This CDR3 is 14 amino acids long. The CDR3, as DNA: TGTGCCACCAGTGAAGCCGGGACCTACAATGAGCAGTTCTTC. Its translation: CATSEAGTYNEQFF.

The V and J genes are TRBV10-2 and TRBJ2-3; TRBD2 aligns across 15 bases. V gave up 4 bases and J gave up 2 bases; unmatched junction bases: 7. This CDR3 contains 18 residues. Germline CDR1 reads WSHSY; CDR2 reads SAAADI. Here the CDR3 DNA reads TGCGCCAGCAGTGGACCCGGGACTAGCGGGAGGCCCACAGATACGCAGTATTTT. Its protein is CASSGPGTSGRPTDTQYF.

Only one count was recorded for this clone. Other DNA sequences in this specimen translate into the identical CDR3. V and J are TRBV28 and TRBJ2-1; maybe TRBD2 (6 bases). Germline V gene lookup returns CDR1 MDHEN and CDR2 SYDVKM. This CDR3 contains 12 residues. V was trimmed by 3 bases and J by 10 bases, leaving 10 bases between them. CDR3 region: CASSFGLAEQFF. CDR3 coding DNA: TGTGCCAGCAGTTTCGGTCTAGCGGAGCAGTTCTTC. Full variable domain (missing parts from reference TRBV28 and TRBJ2-1): DVKVTQSSRYLVKRTGEKVFLECVQDMDHENMFWYRQDPGLGLRLIYFSYDVKMKEKGDIPEGYSVSREKKERFSLILESASTNQTSMYLCASSFGLAEQFFGPGTRLTVL.

The chain carries TRBV7-9 and TRBJ2-2; the match to TRBD2 covers 11 bases. Germline V gene data show CDR1 as SEHNR and CDR2 as FQNEAQ (reference sequence). This CDR3 has 16 residues. V shed 4 bases, J shed 3 bases, and the junction held 4 bases outside the gene matches. The CDR3 DNA reads TGTGCCAGCAGCTCTCTAGCGGGAGGTGACACCGGGGAGCTGTTTTTT. This sequence encodes CASSSLAGGDTGELFF.

This clone has only a few counts. CDR3 DNA sequence: TGTGCCAGCAGTTACGGACGGGACAGCGACTATGGCTACACCTTC. Translation: CASSYGRDSDYGYTF. The chain has TRBV6-5 and TRBJ1-2; 7 bases agree with TRBD1. The CDR3 loop spans 15 amino acids. Germline trimming cut 2 bases from V and 3 bases from J; bases unmatched to any gene: 6. Germline V gives CDR1 MNHEY, CDR2 SVGAGI.

The chain joins TRBV6-2 or TRBV6-3 to TRBJ2-7, with D tentatively TRBD1 (6 bases). V shed 1 base and J shed 4 bases, with 11 bases lying between them. The CDR3 length is 14 residues. Per germline, CDR1 MNHEY and CDR2 SVGEGT. CDR3 bases: TGTGCCAGCAGTTACTTCGACAGGCGTTACGAGCAGTACTTC. Protein product: CASSYFDRRYEQYF.